These 31 T cell receptor beta chains came from one sample sequenced in a study of cytomegalovirus exposure and HLA in healthy donors. The study ran its PCR with 60 Vbeta and 13 Jbeta primers. Libraries were prepared by immunoSEQ multiplex PCR; TCRdb keeps only in-frame clonotypes and omits some of them. The sample carries nearly 110,000 clones, around 78% recorded once. What was sequenced was PBMCs. The receptors derive from a man aged 30 to 45 in good health and CMV-seronegative.

The chain joins TRBV6-1 to TRBJ1-5, with 7 nucleotides matching TRBD1. The CDR3 sequence is 15 residues long. V trimming: 7 bases; J trimming: 0 bases; junction bases outside the gene matches: 6. The germline V gene has CDR1 MNHNS and CDR2 SASEGT. The CDR3 DNA sequence: TGTGCCAGCATCATAGGGACAGATAGCAATCAGCCCCAGCATTTT. This encodes CASIIGTDSNQPQHF.

This chain connects TRBV15 to TRBJ1-2, with 10 nucleotides matching TRBD1. V shed 0 bases, J shed 7 bases, and the junction held 11 bases outside the gene matches. Germline V gene lookup returns CDR1 LNHNV and CDR2 YYDKDF (reference sequence). The CDR3 covers 17 residues. In DNA form, the CDR3 reads TGTGCCACCAGCAGAGATCCCCAGACAGGGGGCTCTTCTGGCTACACCTTC. Residues: CATSRDPQTGGSSGYTF.

The chain uses TRBV12-5 and TRBJ2-1; the match to TRBD2 covers 7 bases. Germline trimming cut 1 base from V and 2 bases from J; bases unmatched to any gene: 5. The length of the CDR3 is 16 residues. The V gene's germline CDR1 is LGHNT and CDR2 FRNRAP. The CDR3 here is CASGLATSRAYNEQFF. In nucleotides, the CDR3 is TGTGCTAGTGGTTTGGCGACTAGCCGGGCCTACAATGAGCAGTTCTTC.

The chain joins TRBV13 to TRBJ1-2, with 11 bases aligning to TRBD1. Germline V lookup: CDR1 PRHDT, CDR2 FYEKMQ (reference sequence). The CDR3 consists of 14 residues. V was clipped by 3 bases and J by 5 bases; unmatched bases: 2. The CDR3 nucleotides are TGTGCCAGCAGCTTGGGACAGGGGGTGTATGGCTACACCTTC. Residues: CASSLGQGVYGYTF.

This chain links TRBV5-1 with TRBJ2-2; D is uncertain. Trimming cost V 5 bases and J 0 bases, with 11 bases left between them. From germline, CDR1 is SGHRS and CDR2 YFSETQ. The CDR3 consists of 15 residues. The CDR3 DNA reads TGCGCCAGCAGAGAGTCCACCTCGAACACCGGGGAGCTGTTTTTT. Residues: CASRESTSNTGELFF.

This clone was seen a handful of times. The CDR3 coding sequence is TGTGCCAGCAGTTCGTCGGGACTTATCAGCAATGAGCAGTTCTTC. The encoded protein is CASSSSGLISNEQFF. The J gene is TRBJ2-1, the V gene TRBV28; weak D call: TRBD2 (6 bases). Germline CDR1 is MDHEN and CDR2 is SYDVKM. Deletions cut 4 bases from V and 6 bases from J, with 16 bases between. The CDR3 has 15 residues.

The chain uses TRBV10-3 and TRBJ2-7, with 9 bases lining up with TRBD2. This CDR3 has 14 amino acids. After removal of 9 bases from V and 4 bases from J, the junction contained 10 bases not matched to a gene. CDR1 ENHRY and CDR2 SYGVKD come from the germline V gene. The CDR3 reads CAISGSSARYEQYF. The DNA of the CDR3 is TGTGCCATTAGCGGGAGCTCAGCCCGATACGAGCAGTACTTC.

V gene TRBV28 combines with J gene TRBJ2-3, with 10 positions matching TRBD2. Trimming cost V 3 bases and J 1 base; bases outside gene matches: 1. Germline CDR1 and CDR2: MDHEN and SYDVKM. The CDR3 is 15 residues long. DNA of the CDR3: TGTGCCAGCAGTTTTACTAGCGGGGGCACAGATACGCAGTATTTT. Protein product: CASSFTSGGTDTQYF. The whole variable domain, filled in from reference TRBV28 and TRBJ2-3, reads DVKVTQSSRYLVKRTGEKVFLECVQDMDHENMFWYRQDPGLGLRLIYFSYDVKMKEKGDIPEGYSVSREKKERFSLILESASTNQTSMYLCASSFTSGGTDTQYFGPGTRLTVL.

The gene calls are TRBV6-1 and TRBJ1-3; possible D gene TRBD1, 6 bases. Germline CDR1 is MNHNS and CDR2 is SASEGT. V lost 4 bases and J 3 bases, leaving 13 bases between the germline ends. The CDR3 totals 15 residues. This CDR3 reads CASSVRGGYGNTIYF. The CDR3 DNA sequence: TGTGCCAGCAGTGTCAGGGGAGGGTATGGAAACACCATATATTTT.

This sequence joins TRBV7-2 and TRBJ2-3; 9 bases match TRBD2. Germline loops: CDR1 SGHTA, CDR2 FQGNSA. The CDR3 has 19 amino acids. The V gene end was trimmed by 0 bases and the J gene end by 1 base; junction bases not matched to a gene: 11. The CDR3 spells CASSLAAYGAGGRTDTQYF. The CDR3 DNA is TGTGCCAGCAGCTTAGCGGCCTACGGAGCGGGGGGCCGCACAGATACGCAGTATTTT.

This clone has more than one count but fewer than ten. V usage is TRBV5-6 and J usage is TRBJ1-2; D not certain. The CDR3 sequence is 14 residues long. In germline, CDR1 is SGHDT, CDR2 YYEEEE. The germline V and J ends were trimmed by 1 base and 5 bases, with 12 bases remaining between them. CDR3 DNA sequence: TGTGCCAGCAGCTTGTCCCTGTATCCGTATGGCTACACCTTC. Its protein product is CASSLSLYPYGYTF.

This clone was recorded many times. This chain uses TRBV6-1 with TRBJ1-5, with 8 bases fitting TRBD1. V lost 3 bases to trimming and J lost 3 bases; unmatched junction nucleotides: 4. The germline V gene has CDR1 MNHNS and CDR2 SASEGT. The CDR3 consists of 15 residues. CDR3: CASSDRQGFNQPQHF. Here the CDR3 DNA reads TGTGCCAGCAGTGACCGACAGGGGTTCAATCAGCCCCAGCATTTT.

This chain uses TRBV2 with TRBJ1-1, with unresolved D. V was clipped by 4 bases and J by 4 bases, with 10 bases between them. Germline V gives CDR1 SNHLY, CDR2 FYNNEI. The CDR3 totals 13 residues. Here the CDR3 DNA reads TGTGCCAGCAGTGCCGGAGGGAGCACTGAAGCTTTCTTT. This codes for CASSAGGSTEAFF.

Only a few counts were recorded for this clone. The chain couples TRBV10-2 to TRBJ2-1, with D tentatively TRBD2 (6 bases). There are 15 residues in the CDR3. Germline CDR1 and CDR2: WSHSY and SAAADI. V was clipped by 4 bases and J by 0 bases, with 10 bases between them. The CDR3 DNA follows: TGCGCCAGCAGTGGGGGACTTCTCTCCTACAATGAGCAGTTCTTC. It specifies CASSGGLLSYNEQFF.

J is TRBJ2-7 and V is TRBV7-3; 13 bases align to TRBD2. J gave up 4 bases and V 3 bases, and 3 bases lay outside the gene matches. CDR3 size: 15 residues. Germline V gives CDR1 SGHTA, CDR2 FQGTGA. DNA for the CDR3: TGTGCCAGCAGCTTGGGACTAGCGGGGTCTTACGAGCAGTACTTC. Translation gives CASSLGLAGSYEQYF.

The rearrangement joins TRBV19 to TRBJ1-2; D gene unclear. The V and J ends lost 5 bases and 8 bases respectively, with 27 bases between them. Looked up from germline, CDR1 is LNHDA and CDR2 is SQIVND (reference sequence). This CDR3 comprises 17 residues. The CDR3 coding sequence is TGTGCCAGTAGTGACTCCGGGGAACAGCGTCGTATTAGGGGCTACACCTTC. This encodes CASSDSGEQRRIRGYTF.

The V and J genes are TRBV5-4 and TRBJ1-1; D is ambiguous. The CDR3 totals 15 residues. Germline V gene data show CDR1 as SGHNT and CDR2 as YYREEE (reference sequence). Trimming stripped 2 bases from V and 11 bases from J, with 22 bases between. In DNA form, the CDR3 reads TGTGCCAGCAGCTTTTCTACTAAGGCCCAAAGCGGGGCTTTCTTT. It codes for CASSFSTKAQSGAFF.

This chain connects TRBV5-1 to TRBJ2-2; 7 positions agree with TRBD1. Germline V gene sequence: CDR1 SGHRS, CDR2 YFSETQ. The CDR3 sequence is 15 residues long. The V and J ends lost 4 bases and 1 base, in that order; junction bases with no gene match: 4. The CDR3 region is CASSARQGNTGELFF. In nucleotides, the CDR3 is TGCGCCAGCAGCGCCCGACAGGGGAACACCGGGGAGCTGTTTTTT.

The CDR3 protein is CASSFTRTSGGKQYF. CDR3 DNA sequence: TGTGCCAGCAGCTTCACACGGACGTCCGGGGGGAAGCAGTACTTC. The V gene is TRBV7-8, the J gene TRBJ2-5, with TRBD2 matching 7 bases. Germline loops: CDR1 SGHVS, CDR2 FQNEAQ. The CDR3 spans 15 residues. V shed 3 bases, J shed 11 bases, and the junction held 15 bases outside the gene matches.

The chain employs TRBV11-2 and TRBJ2-7; D is unresolved. Germline CDR1 and CDR2: SGHAT and FQNNGV. This CDR3 spans 11 amino acids. V lost 5 bases, J lost 3 bases, and 5 bases lay in between. The CDR3 here is CASSIHYEQYF. The CDR3 DNA reads as TGTGCCAGCAGCATCCACTACGAGCAGTACTTC.

This chain connects TRBV5-1 to TRBJ1-1, with 9 bases identical to TRBD1. CDR3 length equals 18 residues. V shed 5 bases and J 0 bases; nucleotides not matched to a gene: 14. Germline V gene sequence: CDR1 SGHRS, CDR2 YFSETQ. The CDR3 protein is CASSTGQGRRELNTEAFF. CDR3 nucleotides: TGCGCCAGCAGTACAGGACAGGGGAGGAGGGAGTTGAACACTGAAGCTTTCTTT.

The chain carries TRBV4-1 and TRBJ2-3; 15 bases are a match to TRBD2. The CDR3 spans 17 residues. After removal of 4 bases from V and 6 bases from J, the junction contained 8 bases not matched to a gene. Germline V CDR1 and CDR2: MGHRA, YSYEKL. The CDR3 DNA reads TGCGCCAGCAGCCGACTTACCGGGACTAGCGGGAGGGATACGCAGTATTTT. This encodes CASSRLTGTSGRDTQYF.

V and J are TRBV5-1 and TRBJ2-7; TRBD1 aligns across 9 bases. The junction had 9 bases not matched to a gene; V was cut back by 1 base and J by 4 bases. This CDR3 is 16 amino acids long. Germline-derived CDR1 and CDR2 are SGHRS and YFSETQ. The CDR3 coding sequence is TGCGCCAGCAGCTTGAACCCGGGACAGGGCTATTACGAGCAGTACTTC. This codes for CASSLNPGQGYYEQYF. Using reference TRBV5-1 and TRBJ2-7 for the parts outside the CDR3, the full variable domain is KAGVTQTPRYLIKTRGQQVTLSCSPISGHRSVSWYQQTPGQGLQFLFEYFSETQRNKGNFPGRFSGRQFSNSRSEMNVSTLELGDSALYLCASSLNPGQGYYEQYFGPGTRLTVT.

The rearrangement joins TRBV5-8 to TRBJ1-2, with D perhaps matching TRBD1 (6 bases). V was shortened by 4 bases and J by 3 bases, with 13 bases between the two germline ends. Germline V gives CDR1 SGHTS, CDR2 YDEGEE. The CDR3 contains 14 residues. The chain's CDR3 is CASSPGGLDYGYTF. The CDR3 bases are TGTGCCAGCAGCCCGGGGGGCTTGGACTATGGCTACACCTTC.

The chain couples TRBV29-1 to TRBJ2-7; 8 bases line up with TRBD2. This CDR3 region has 14 residues. Trimming at V came to 3 bases and at J to 0 bases, leaving 4 bases not matched to a gene. Germline V gene sequence: CDR1 SQVTM, CDR2 ANQGSEA. CDR3 sequence reads: CSVEVSGASYEQYF. In DNA form, the CDR3 reads TGCAGCGTTGAGGTTAGCGGGGCCTCCTACGAGCAGTACTTC.

The CDR3 DNA reads as TGTGCCAGCAGTTTCGACGTAGCGGGAGGCGAGCAGTACTTC. This codes for CASSFDVAGGEQYF. This rearrangement joins TRBV27 to TRBJ2-7, with TRBD2 matching 10 bases. V shed 3 bases, J shed 6 bases, and the junction held 5 bases outside the gene matches. CDR1 is MNHEY and CDR2 is SMNVEV in the germline V gene (reference sequence). The CDR3 is 14 amino acids.

This clone was detected only a few times. The V gene is TRBV30, the J gene TRBJ1-2, with 7 bases fitting TRBD1. This CDR3 is built from 13 residues. CDR1 and CDR2 (germline): GTSNPN, SVGIG (reference sequence). Losses at the gene ends were 0 bases for V and 6 bases for J; bases not matched to a gene: 4. The CDR3: CAWSVWQGDGYTF. The DNA of the CDR3 is TGTGCCTGGAGTGTTTGGCAGGGGGATGGCTACACCTTC.

The CDR3 sequence: CASSPTGDNEQFF. As DNA, the CDR3 is TGTGCCAGTAGTCCGACAGGGGACAATGAGCAGTTCTTC. The J gene is TRBJ2-1, the V gene TRBV19; 8 bases agree with TRBD1. Germline CDR1 LNHDA, CDR2 SQIVND (reference sequence). The V gene end was trimmed by 5 bases and the J gene end by 5 bases; junction bases not matched to a gene: 2. The CDR3 spans 13 residues.

This clone came up a few times. The V and J genes are TRBV27 and TRBJ1-1; D uncertain. The ends were cut back, 1 base at V and 0 bases at J, with 9 bases in the middle. Germline CDR1 and CDR2: MNHEY and SMNVEV (reference sequence). This CDR3 has 15 amino acids. The CDR3 loop reads CASSLFYSLNTEAFF. CDR3 in DNA: TGTGCCAGCAGTTTATTTTACAGTCTGAACACTGAAGCTTTCTTT.

This chain links TRBV7-9 with TRBJ1-1; 8 bases align to TRBD1. Per the germline V gene, CDR1 is SEHNR and CDR2 is FQNEAQ (reference sequence). CDR3 length: 14 residues. V gave up 5 bases and J gave up 8 bases; unmatched junction bases: 10. The CDR3, as DNA: TGTGCCAGCAGCATCGGACAGGACAGGGAGGAAGCTTTCTTT. Protein sequence: CASSIGQDREEAFF.

The V gene is TRBV19, the J gene TRBJ2-3; 7 nucleotides line up with TRBD2. J gave up 0 bases and V 5 bases, and 5 bases lay outside the gene matches. Germline values: CDR1 LNHDA, CDR2 SQIVND (reference sequence). This CDR3 comprises 15 residues. The CDR3 loop reads CASSVQRGSTDTQYF. For the CDR3, the DNA is TGTGCCAGTAGTGTCCAGCGGGGTAGCACAGATACGCAGTATTTT.